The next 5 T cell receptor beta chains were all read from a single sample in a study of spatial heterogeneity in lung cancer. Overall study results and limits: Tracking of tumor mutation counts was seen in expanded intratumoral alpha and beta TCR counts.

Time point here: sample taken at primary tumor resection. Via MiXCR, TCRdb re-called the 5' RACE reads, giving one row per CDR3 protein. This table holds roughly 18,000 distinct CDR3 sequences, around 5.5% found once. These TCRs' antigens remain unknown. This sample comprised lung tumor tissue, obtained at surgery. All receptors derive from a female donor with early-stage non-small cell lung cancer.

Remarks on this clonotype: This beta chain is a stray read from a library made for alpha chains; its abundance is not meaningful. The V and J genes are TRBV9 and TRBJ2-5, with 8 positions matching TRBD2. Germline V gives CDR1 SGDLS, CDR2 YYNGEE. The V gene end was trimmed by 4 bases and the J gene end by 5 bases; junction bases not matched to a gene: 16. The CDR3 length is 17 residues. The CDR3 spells CASSSEDRAGVGETQYF. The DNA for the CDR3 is TGTGCCAGCAGCTCGGAGGATAGAGCGGGAGTGGGTGAGACCCAGTACTTC.

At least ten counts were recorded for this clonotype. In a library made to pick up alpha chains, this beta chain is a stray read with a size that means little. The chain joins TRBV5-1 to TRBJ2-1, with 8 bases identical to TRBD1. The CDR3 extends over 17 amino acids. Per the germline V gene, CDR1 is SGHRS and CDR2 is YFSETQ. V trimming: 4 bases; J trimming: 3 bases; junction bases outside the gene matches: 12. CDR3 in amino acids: CASSPMTGTGDYNEQFF. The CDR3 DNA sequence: TGCGCCAGCAGCCCTATGACCGGGACAGGAGACTACAATGAGCAGTTCTTC. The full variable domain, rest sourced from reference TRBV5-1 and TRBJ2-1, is KAGVTQTPRYLIKTRGQQVTLSCSPISGHRSVSWYQQTPGQGLQFLFEYFSETQRNKGNFPGRFSGRQFSNSRSEMNVSTLELGDSALYLCASSPMTGTGDYNEQFFGPGTRLTVL.

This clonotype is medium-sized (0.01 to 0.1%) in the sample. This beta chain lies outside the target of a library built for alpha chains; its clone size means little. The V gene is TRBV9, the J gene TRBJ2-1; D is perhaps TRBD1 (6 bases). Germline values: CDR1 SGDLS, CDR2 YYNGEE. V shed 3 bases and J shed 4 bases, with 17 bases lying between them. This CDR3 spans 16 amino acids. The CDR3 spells CASSGDHKGGYNEQFF. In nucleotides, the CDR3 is TGTGCCAGCAGCGGGGACCACAAAGGGGGATACAATGAGCAGTTCTTC.

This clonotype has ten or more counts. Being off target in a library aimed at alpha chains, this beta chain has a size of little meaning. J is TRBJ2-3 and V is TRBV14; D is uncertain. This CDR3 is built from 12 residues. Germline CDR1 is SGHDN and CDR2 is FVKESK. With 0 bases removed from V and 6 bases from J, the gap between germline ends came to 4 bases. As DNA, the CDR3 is TGTGCCAGCAGCCAAGAGGGGGATACGCAGTATTTT. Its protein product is CASSQEGDTQYF.

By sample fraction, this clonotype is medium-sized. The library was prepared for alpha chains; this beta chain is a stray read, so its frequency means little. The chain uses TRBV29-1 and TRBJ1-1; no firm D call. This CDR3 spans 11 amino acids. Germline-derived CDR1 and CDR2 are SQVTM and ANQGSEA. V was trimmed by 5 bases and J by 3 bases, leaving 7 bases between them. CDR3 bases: TGCAGCGTTCCGGCCCACACTGAAGCTTTCTTT. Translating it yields CSVPAHTEAFF. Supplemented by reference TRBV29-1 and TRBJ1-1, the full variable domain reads SAVISQKPSRDICQRGTSLTIQCQVDSQVTMMFWYRQQPGQSLTLIATANQGSEATYESGFVIDKFPISRPNLTFSTLTVSNMSPEDSSIYLCSVPAHTEAFFGQGTRLTVV.